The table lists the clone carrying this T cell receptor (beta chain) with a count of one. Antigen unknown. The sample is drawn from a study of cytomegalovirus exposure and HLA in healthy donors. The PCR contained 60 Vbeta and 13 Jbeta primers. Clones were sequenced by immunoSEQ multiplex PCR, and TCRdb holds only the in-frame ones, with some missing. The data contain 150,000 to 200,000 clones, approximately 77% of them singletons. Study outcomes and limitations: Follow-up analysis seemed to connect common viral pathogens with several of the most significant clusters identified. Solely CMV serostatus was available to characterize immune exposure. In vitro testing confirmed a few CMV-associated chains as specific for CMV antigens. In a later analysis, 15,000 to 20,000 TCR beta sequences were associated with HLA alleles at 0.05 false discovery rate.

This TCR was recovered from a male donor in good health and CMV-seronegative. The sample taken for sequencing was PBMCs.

CDR3 DNA: TGCAGCGCCTTGAAGGGGGACGGTGGGAAGAATCTTTACTCCTACGAGCAGTACTTC. Encoded protein: CSALKGDGGKNLYSYEQYF. The V gene is TRBV29-1, the J gene TRBJ2-7; D might be TRBD1 (6 bases). In germline, CDR1 is SQVTM, CDR2 ANQGSEA. V dropped 7 bases and J dropped 0 bases, with 31 bases sitting between them. This CDR3 comprises 19 residues.